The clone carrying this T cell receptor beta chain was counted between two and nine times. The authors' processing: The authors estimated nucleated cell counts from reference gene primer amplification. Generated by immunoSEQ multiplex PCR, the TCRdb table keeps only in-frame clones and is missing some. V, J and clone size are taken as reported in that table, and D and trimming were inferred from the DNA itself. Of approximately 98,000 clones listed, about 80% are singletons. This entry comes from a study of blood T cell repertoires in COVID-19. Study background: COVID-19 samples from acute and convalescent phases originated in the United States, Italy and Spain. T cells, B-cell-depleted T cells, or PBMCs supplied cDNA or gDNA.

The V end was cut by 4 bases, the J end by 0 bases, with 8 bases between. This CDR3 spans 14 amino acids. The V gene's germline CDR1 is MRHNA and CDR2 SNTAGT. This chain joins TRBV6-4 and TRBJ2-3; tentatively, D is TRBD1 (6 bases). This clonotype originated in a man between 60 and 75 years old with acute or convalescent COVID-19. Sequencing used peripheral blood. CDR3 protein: CASSGTASTDTQYF. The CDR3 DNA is TGTGCCAGCAGTGGGACAGCTAGCACAGATACGCAGTATTTT.